Below are 4 T cell receptor beta chains sequenced from a single sample in a study of T-cell reconstitution after alpha-beta-depleted transplantation in children. This sample's TCRbeta library carried unique molecular identifier barcodes. MiXCR, run by TCRdb on the PCR reads, gives a single entry per CDR3 protein. This sample has over 15,000 distinct CDR3 sequences, with less than 9.5% found just once. The source material was PBMCs, mostly from graft donor cells, sampled 60 days after TCRalphabeta/CD19-depleted stem cell transplant. Receptors originate from a boy younger than two who had a stem cell transplant for Wiskott-Aldrich syndrome, so the T cells may come from the graft donor.

This clonotype was recorded a few times. The chain joins TRBV7-9 to TRBJ2-7; a possible D gene is TRBD1 (5 bases). Germline V gene sequence: CDR1 SEHNR, CDR2 FQNEAQ (reference sequence). The germline V and J ends were trimmed by 5 bases and 4 bases, with 9 bases remaining between them. The CDR3 contains 12 residues. DNA of the CDR3: TGTGCCAGCAGCACAGACAGTTACGAGCAGTACTTC. Translating it yields CASSTDSYEQYF.

In this sample, this clonotype turned up many times. The chain recombines TRBV11-2 with TRBJ2-1; TRBD1 might be the D (5 bases). V was cut by 1 base and J by 9 bases, with 13 bases left in between. The CDR3 spans 14 residues. CDR1 is SGHAT and CDR2 is FQNNGV in the germline V gene. The CDR3 DNA follows: TGTGCCAGCAGCTTAGTTGTAGGGGTGGCTGAGCAGTTCTTC. The encoded protein is CASSLVVGVAEQFF.

This clonotype was recorded many times. V and J are TRBV3-1 and TRBJ1-1, with D perhaps TRBD1 (5 bases). Trimming stripped 0 bases from V and 11 bases from J, with 13 bases between. The length of the CDR3 is 13 residues. In germline, CDR1 is LGHDT, CDR2 YNNKEL (reference sequence). DNA for the CDR3: TGTGCCAGCAGCCAAGAGTTTTCAGGGAGGGCTTTCTTT. Translated, it gives CASSQEFSGRAFF.

This clonotype occurred a few times. The J gene is TRBJ2-1, the V gene TRBV7-8, with no clear D. The CDR3 spans 11 residues. Between the trimmed V and J ends, which lost 4 bases and 5 bases, there was a span of 3 bases. Germline assignment: CDR1 SGHVS and CDR2 FQNEAQ. Here the CDR3 reads CASSYHNEQFF. The CDR3 DNA sequence: TGTGCCAGCAGCTACCACAATGAGCAGTTCTTC.